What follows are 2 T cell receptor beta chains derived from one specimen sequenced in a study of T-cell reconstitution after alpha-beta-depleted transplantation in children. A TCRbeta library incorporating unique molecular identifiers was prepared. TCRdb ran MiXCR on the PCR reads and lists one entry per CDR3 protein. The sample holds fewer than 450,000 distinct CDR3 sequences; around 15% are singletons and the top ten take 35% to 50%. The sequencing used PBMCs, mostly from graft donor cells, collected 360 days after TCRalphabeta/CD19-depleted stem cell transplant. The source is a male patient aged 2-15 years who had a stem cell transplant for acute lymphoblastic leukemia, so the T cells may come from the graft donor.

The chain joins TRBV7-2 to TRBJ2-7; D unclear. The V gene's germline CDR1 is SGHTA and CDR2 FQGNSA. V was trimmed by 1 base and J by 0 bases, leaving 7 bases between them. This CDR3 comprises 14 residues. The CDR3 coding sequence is TGTGCCAGCAGCTTAGAAATTGGCTCCTACGAGCAGTACTTC. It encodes CASSLEIGSYEQYF.

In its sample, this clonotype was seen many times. The CDR3: CSGDRGNEQFF. CDR3 nucleotide sequence: TGCAGCGGGGACAGGGGCAATGAGCAGTTCTTC. This chain uses TRBV29-1 with TRBJ2-1; 10 bases map to TRBD1. V shed 7 bases, J shed 6 bases, and the junction held 0 bases outside the gene matches. The CDR3 spans 11 residues. Germline values: CDR1 SQVTM, CDR2 ANQGSEA.